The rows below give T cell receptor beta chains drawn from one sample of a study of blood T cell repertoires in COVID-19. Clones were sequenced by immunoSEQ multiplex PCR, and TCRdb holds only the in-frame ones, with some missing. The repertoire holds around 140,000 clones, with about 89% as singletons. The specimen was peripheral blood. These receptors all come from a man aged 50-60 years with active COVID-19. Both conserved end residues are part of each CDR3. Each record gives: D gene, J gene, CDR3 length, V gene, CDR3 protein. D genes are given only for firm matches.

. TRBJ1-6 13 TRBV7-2 CASSPQYNSPLHF
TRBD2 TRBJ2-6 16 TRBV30 CAWKTSLDSGANVLTF
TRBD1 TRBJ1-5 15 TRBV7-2 CASSFYRGPNQPQHF
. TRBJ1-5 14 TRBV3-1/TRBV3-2 CASSQGRGNQPQHF
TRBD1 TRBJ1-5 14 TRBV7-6 CASSLGQGGKPQHF
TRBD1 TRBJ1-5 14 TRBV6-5 CASSLGTGNQPQHF
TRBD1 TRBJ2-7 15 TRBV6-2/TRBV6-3 CASSYLRTGSAEQYF
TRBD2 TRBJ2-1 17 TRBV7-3 CASSRAERRGAHNEQFF
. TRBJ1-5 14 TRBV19 CASSIQGSNQPQHF
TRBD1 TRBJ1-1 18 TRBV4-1 CASSQGGGRGRLGTEAFF
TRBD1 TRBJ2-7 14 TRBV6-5 CASIHSGGNYEQYF
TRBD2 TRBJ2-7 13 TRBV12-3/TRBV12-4 CASSPGDYSQQYF
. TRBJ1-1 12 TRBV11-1 CASSLEVGEAFF
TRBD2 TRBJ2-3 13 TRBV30 CAWSVLAGDTQYF
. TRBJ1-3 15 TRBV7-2 CASSLRGRAGNTIYF
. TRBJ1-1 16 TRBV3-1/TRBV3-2 CASSQGGGALNTEAFF
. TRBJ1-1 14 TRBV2 CASRRGNVGTEAFF
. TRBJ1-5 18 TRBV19 CASSIGPPGGVVDQPQHF
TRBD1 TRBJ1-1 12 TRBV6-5 CASSQQGAEAFF
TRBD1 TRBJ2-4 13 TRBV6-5 CASRDRGVNIQYF
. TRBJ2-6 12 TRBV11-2 CAIRSGANVLTF
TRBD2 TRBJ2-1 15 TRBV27 CASSRLTGGGNEQFF
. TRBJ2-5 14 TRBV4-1 CASSQVLAVETQYF
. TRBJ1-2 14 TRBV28 CASRQGTVNYGYTF
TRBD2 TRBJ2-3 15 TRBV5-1 CATRLSGGAADTQYF
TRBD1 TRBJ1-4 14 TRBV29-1 CSVEDRRGQGKLFF
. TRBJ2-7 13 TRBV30 CAWARMGGHEQYF
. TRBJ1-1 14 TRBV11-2 CASSLSAGNTEAFF
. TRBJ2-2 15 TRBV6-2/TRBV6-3 CASSYAGWAPGELFF
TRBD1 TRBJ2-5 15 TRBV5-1 CASSPGTGNQETQYF
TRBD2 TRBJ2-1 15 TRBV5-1 CASSPRTSGNNEQFF
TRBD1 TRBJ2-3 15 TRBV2 CASSPRTGPGDTQYF
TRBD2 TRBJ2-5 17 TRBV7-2 CASSSWGSGGPQETQYF
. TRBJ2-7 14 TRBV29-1 CSVGPAGVPYEQYF
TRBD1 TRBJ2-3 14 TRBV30 CAWSVVTGANTQYF
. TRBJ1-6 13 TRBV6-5 CASGRRGNSPLHF
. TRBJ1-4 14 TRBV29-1 CSALDLGTNEKLFF